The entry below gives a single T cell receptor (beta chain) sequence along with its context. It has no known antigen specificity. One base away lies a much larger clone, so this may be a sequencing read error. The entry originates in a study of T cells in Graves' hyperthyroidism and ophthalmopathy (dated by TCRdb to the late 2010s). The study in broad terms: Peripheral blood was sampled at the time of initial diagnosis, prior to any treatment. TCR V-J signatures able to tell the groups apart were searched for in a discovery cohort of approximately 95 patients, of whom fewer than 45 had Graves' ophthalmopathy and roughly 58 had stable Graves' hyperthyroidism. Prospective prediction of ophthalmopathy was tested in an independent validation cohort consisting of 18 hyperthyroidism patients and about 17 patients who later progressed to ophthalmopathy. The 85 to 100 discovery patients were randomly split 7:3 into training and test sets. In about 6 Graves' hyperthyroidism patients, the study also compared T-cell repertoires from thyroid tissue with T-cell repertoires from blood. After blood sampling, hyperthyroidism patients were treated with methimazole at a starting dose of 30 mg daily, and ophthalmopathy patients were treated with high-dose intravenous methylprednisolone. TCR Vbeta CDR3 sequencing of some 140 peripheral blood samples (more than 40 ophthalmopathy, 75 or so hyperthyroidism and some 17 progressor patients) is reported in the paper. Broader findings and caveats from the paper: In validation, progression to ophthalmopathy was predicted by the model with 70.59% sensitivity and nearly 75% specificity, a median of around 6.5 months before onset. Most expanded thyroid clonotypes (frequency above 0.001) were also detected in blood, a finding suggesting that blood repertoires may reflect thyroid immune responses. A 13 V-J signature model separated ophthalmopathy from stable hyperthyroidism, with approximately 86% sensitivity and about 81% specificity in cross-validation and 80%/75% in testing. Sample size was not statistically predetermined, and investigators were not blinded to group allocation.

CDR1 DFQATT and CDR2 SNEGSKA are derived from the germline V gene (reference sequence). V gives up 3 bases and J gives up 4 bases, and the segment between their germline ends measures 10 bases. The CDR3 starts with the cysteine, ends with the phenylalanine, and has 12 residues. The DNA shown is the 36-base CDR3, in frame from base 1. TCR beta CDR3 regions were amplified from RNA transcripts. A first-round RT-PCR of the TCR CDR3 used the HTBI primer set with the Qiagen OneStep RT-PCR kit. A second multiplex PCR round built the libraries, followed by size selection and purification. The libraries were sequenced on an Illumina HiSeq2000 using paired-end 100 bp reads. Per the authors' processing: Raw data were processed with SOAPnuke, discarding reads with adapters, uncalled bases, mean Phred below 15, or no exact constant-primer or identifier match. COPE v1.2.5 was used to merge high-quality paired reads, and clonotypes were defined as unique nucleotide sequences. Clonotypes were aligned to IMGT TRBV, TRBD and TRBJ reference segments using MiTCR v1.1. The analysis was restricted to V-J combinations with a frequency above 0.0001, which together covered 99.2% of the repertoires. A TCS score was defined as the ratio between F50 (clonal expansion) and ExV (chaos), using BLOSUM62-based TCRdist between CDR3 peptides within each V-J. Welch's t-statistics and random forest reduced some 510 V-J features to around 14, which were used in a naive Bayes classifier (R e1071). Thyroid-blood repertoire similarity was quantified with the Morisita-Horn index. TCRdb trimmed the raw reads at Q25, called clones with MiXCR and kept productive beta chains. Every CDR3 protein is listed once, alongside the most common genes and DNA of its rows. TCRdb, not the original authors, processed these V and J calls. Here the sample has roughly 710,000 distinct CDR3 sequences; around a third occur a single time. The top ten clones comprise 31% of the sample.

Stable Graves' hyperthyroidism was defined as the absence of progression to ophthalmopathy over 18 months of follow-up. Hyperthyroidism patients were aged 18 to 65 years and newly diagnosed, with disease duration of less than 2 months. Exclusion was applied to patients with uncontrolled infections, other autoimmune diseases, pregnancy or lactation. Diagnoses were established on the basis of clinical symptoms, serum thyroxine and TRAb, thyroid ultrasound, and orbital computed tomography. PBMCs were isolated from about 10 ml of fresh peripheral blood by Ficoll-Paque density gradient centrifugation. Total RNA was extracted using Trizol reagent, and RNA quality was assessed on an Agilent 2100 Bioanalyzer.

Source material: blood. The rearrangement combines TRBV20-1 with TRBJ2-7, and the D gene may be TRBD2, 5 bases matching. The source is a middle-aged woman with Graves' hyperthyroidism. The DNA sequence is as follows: TGCAGTGCTAGGAGGGAAGGGTACGAGCAGTACTTC. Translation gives CSARREGYEQYF.